Only one count was recorded for the clone carrying this T cell receptor (beta chain). The antigen is undetermined. Sequencing used immunoSEQ multiplex PCR; TCRdb keeps in-frame clones, though not all of them. Of tens of thousands of clones listed, approximately 95% were seen once; the top ten hold 3.6%. This sample is drawn from a study of T cells in tuberculosis. Study-level points and caveats: Smaller alpha distances in active tuberculosis partly reflected shorter CDR3-alpha lengths. GMM-specific TCRs were nearer to active tuberculosis alpha repertoires, suggesting expansion. Using the GMM-specific repertoire gave about 85% accuracy versus approximately 66% with motifs.

Input material: PBMCs. This receptor was identified in a donor aged 10 to 29 with latent tuberculosis or without tuberculosis infection.

This CDR3 reads CASSESGTGGTNYGYTF. CDR3 in DNA: TGTGCCAGCAGTGAATCCGGGACAGGGGGAACTAACTATGGCTACACCTTC. This chain uses TRBV2 with TRBJ1-2, with 11 positions matching TRBD1. The junction had 5 bases not matched to a gene; V was cut back by 2 bases and J by 0 bases. The CDR3 runs to 17 residues. The germline gives CDR1 SNHLY, CDR2 FYNNEI.